The 25 T cell receptor beta chains listed next were all sequenced from one sample in a study of T cell responses to AZD1222 COVID-19 vaccine. Only in-frame clones appear in the TCRdb table, and some are missing; sequencing was by immunoSEQ multiplex PCR. The sample comprises 100,000 to 150,000 clones, 90% of which are singletons, and about 4.5% rests with the top ten. This sample comprised peripheral blood, obtained on day 0 of MenACWY control vaccination. The receptors were sampled from an adult in good health.

In this sample, this clone turned up once. This chain uses TRBV28 with TRBJ1-6; TRBD1 aligns across 8 bases. Losses at the gene ends were 4 bases for V and 8 bases for J; bases not matched to a gene: 7. Germline-derived CDR1 and CDR2 are MDHEN and SYDVKM. The CDR3 has 15 residues. CDR3 loop: CASSSYRDRYSPLHF. The CDR3 DNA sequence: TGTGCCAGCAGTTCTTATCGGGACAGGTATTCACCCCTCCACTTT.

The J gene is TRBJ1-1, the V gene TRBV6-2 or TRBV6-3, with TRBD1 identical over 8 bases. Looked up from germline, CDR1 is MNHEY and CDR2 is SVGEGT. The ends lost 6 bases at V and 6 bases at J; junction bases unmatched: 15. The CDR3 length is 16 residues. Here the CDR3 reads CASSPPWTGRLAEAFF. The CDR3, as DNA: TGTGCCAGCAGCCCCCCTTGGACAGGGCGACTTGCTGAAGCTTTCTTT.

The chain recombines TRBV7-9 with TRBJ2-1; D gene uncertain. Germline V gene lookup returns CDR1 SEHNR and CDR2 FQNEAQ (reference sequence). The CDR3 contains 14 residues. V lost 1 base and J 11 bases, leaving 15 bases between the germline ends. The CDR3 region has the DNA TGTGCCAGCAGCTTAGAAACTTCCGCTAATCAGCAGTTCTTC. This sequence encodes CASSLETSANQQFF.

The chain joins TRBV6-1 to TRBJ2-7, with a tentative D call TRBD2 (5 bases). V was cut by 0 bases and J by 6 bases, with 9 bases left in between. CDR1 MNHNS and CDR2 SASEGT come from the germline V gene. The CDR3 spans 13 residues. The DNA for the CDR3 is TGTGCCAGCAGTGAAGCGGGCGGAGGCGAGCAGTACGTC. The encoded protein is CASSEAGGGEQYV.

The chain carries TRBV5-1 and TRBJ1-5, with D maybe TRBD1 (6 bases). Trimming removed 4 bases at V and 3 bases at J, with 17 bases between. The CDR3 is made up of 16 amino acids. CDR1 is SGHRS and CDR2 is YFSETQ in the germline V gene. CDR3: CASSKRTDRNNQPQHF. The CDR3 region has the DNA TGCGCCAGCAGCAAGAGGACGGACAGAAACAATCAGCCCCAGCATTTT.

J is TRBJ2-7 and V is TRBV6-7; D is perhaps TRBD2 (5 bases). TRBV6-7 is filed as an ORF, its function uncertain. This CDR3 is 11 amino acids long. Trimming took 6 bases from V and 3 from J, leaving 6 bases between them. The CDR3 spells CASSRGYEQYF. CDR3 bases: TGTGCCAGCAGCCGGGGCTACGAGCAGTACTTC.

The V and J genes are TRBV19 and TRBJ1-2; the D gene is possibly TRBD1 (6 bases). This CDR3 comprises 14 residues. Germline values: CDR1 LNHDA, CDR2 SQIVND (reference sequence). Trimming took off 5 bases at V and 5 bases at J, with 15 bases between the two ends. CDR3 protein: CASSSRDKGYGYTF. The CDR3 nucleotides are TGTGCCAGTAGTTCACGGGACAAGGGGTATGGCTACACCTTC.

The chain has TRBV2 and TRBJ2-3; 9 bases agree with TRBD2. The CDR3 totals 16 residues. Germline V lookup: CDR1 SNHLY, CDR2 FYNNEI. The V gene end was trimmed by 6 bases and the J gene end by 0 bases; junction bases not matched to a gene: 7. DNA of the CDR3: TGTGCCAGCAGGGGCCGGCTAGCGGGAAGCACAGATACGCAGTATTTT. Its translation is CASRGRLAGSTDTQYF.

This clone has a single count. The genes are TRBV28 and TRBJ2-3; D not certain. V was shortened by 5 bases and J by 7 bases, with 16 bases between the two germline ends. CDR1 and CDR2 from the germline V gene are MDHEN and SYDVKM. The length of the CDR3 is 14 residues. CDR3 sequence reads: CASSTNRAGYTQYF. CDR3 in DNA: TGTGCCAGCAGTACGAACCGGGCCGGATATACGCAGTATTTT.

The CDR3 reads CASIDRTSGANVLTF. DNA of the CDR3: TGTGCCAGCATCGACAGAACCTCTGGGGCCAACGTCCTGACTTTC. The chain links TRBV6-5 to TRBJ2-6; a weak D match, TRBD1 (5 bases). Between the trimmed V and J ends, which lost 7 bases and 0 bases, there was a span of 10 bases. This CDR3 has 15 amino acids. Germline assignment: CDR1 MNHEY and CDR2 SVGAGI.

In its sample, this clone was seen once. This chain links TRBV19 with TRBJ1-1; a possible D gene is TRBD1 (5 bases). Germline lookup yields CDR1 LNHDA and CDR2 SQIVND (reference sequence). V was clipped by 7 bases and J by 0 bases, with 15 bases between them. There are 15 residues in the CDR3. The CDR3 DNA sequence: TGTGCCAGTACCCTCGGGGGGTGGATGAACACTGAAGCTTTCTTT. Protein sequence: CASTLGGWMNTEAFF.

The rearrangement joins TRBV28 to TRBJ2-7; no clear D. This CDR3 is built from 13 residues. Germline values: CDR1 MDHEN, CDR2 SYDVKM. Trimming stripped 8 bases from V and 2 bases from J, with 13 bases between. The CDR3 nucleotides are TGTGCCAGCGTGGGCGGACCCGCCTACGAGCAGTACTTC. This sequence encodes CASVGGPAYEQYF.

The DNA of the CDR3 is TGTGCCAGCAGCTTGGAATGGGCCAATAATTCACCCCTCCACTTT. Protein sequence: CASSLEWANNSPLHF. The rearrangement uses TRBV5-6 and TRBJ1-6; D unclear. The CDR3 runs to 15 residues. V was cut by 0 bases and J by 5 bases, with 9 bases left in between. Germline CDR1 reads SGHDT; CDR2 reads YYEEEE.

In this sample, this clone turned up once. The rearrangement uses TRBV21-1 and TRBJ1-2; the table's D call TRBD1 went unverified against the DNA. TRBV21-1 is flagged as a pseudogene. The CDR3 contains 14 residues. The CDR3 DNA follows: TGTGCCAGCAGCACTCGACAGGGTGACTATGGCTACACCTTC. Translating gives CASSTRQGDYGYTF.

J is TRBJ2-5 and V is TRBV4-1; D remains ambiguous. V was clipped by 2 bases and J by 0 bases, with 7 bases between them. The CDR3 length is 14 residues. The germline CDR1 and CDR2 sequences are MGHRA and YSYEKL. CDR3 sequence (DNA): TGCGCCAGCAGCCAACAGGTTTACCAAGAGACCCAGTACTTC. Translated, it gives CASSQQVYQETQYF.

The chain uses TRBV18 and TRBJ2-5; D perhaps matches TRBD1 (5 bases). Germline V gene sequence: CDR1 KGHSH, CDR2 LQKENI. Trimming cost V 0 bases and J 0 bases, with 17 bases left between them. The CDR3 is 18 amino acids. The CDR3 here is CASSPPGPGSGYQETQYF. The CDR3 DNA follows: TGTGCCAGCTCACCACCGGGCCCAGGGTCAGGGTACCAAGAGACCCAGTACTTC.

The rearrangement uses TRBV7-2 and TRBJ1-4, with D possibly TRBD1 on 6 matching bases. There are 14 residues in the CDR3. Trimming shortened V by 5 bases and J by 7 bases, and 14 bases separated the two germline ends. Germline assignment: CDR1 SGHTA and CDR2 FQGNSA. CDR3 amino acids: CASSPPGGGEKLFF. The CDR3 region has the DNA TGTGCCAGCAGCCCACCCGGGGGCGGTGAAAAACTGTTTTTT.

This clone was detected once. V and J are TRBV20-1 and TRBJ2-3; TRBD1 is a possible D gene (6 bases). The CDR3 consists of 18 residues. With 3 bases removed from V and 2 bases from J, the gap between germline ends came to 24 bases. The germline CDR1 and CDR2 sequences are DFQATT and SNEGSKA (reference sequence). Here the CDR3 reads CSASGGWDTVAVTDTQYF. The CDR3 DNA reads as TGCAGTGCTAGTGGAGGATGGGACACTGTAGCAGTCACAGATACGCAGTATTTT.

The chain employs TRBV20-1 and TRBJ1-5; D not resolved. V was pared by 4 bases and J by 13 bases, with 14 bases between. The CDR3 has 11 residues. Germline values: CDR1 DFQATT, CDR2 SNEGSKA (reference sequence). CDR3 DNA sequence: TGCAGTGCTATGGGGTCAAGAATTCAGCATTTT. Protein: CSAMGSRIQHF.

This clone was picked up one time. The chain's CDR3 is CASSRQDRMDQPQHF. The DNA for the CDR3 is TGTGCCAGCAGTCGTCAAGACAGGATGGATCAGCCCCAGCATTTT. The chain uses TRBV28 and TRBJ1-5, with D perhaps TRBD1 (6 bases). The CDR3 is made up of 15 amino acids. Trimming cost V 5 bases and J 5 bases, with 16 bases left between them. CDR1 and CDR2 from the germline V gene are MDHEN and SYDVKM.

This chain joins TRBV9 and TRBJ2-7; maybe TRBD1 (8 bases). V was clipped by 4 bases and J by 2 bases, with 16 bases between them. There are 15 residues in the CDR3. Germline lookup yields CDR1 SGDLS and CDR2 YYNGEE. CDR3 in DNA: TGTGCCAGCAGCCAGGACAGGGAGGGGACCTACGAGCAGTACTTC. Its protein product is CASSQDREGTYEQYF.

The CDR3 DNA reads as TGTGCCAGCACCTGGAGGGTTGAGGGCAATCAGCCCCAGCATTTT. Its protein is CASTWRVEGNQPQHF. The chain uses TRBV28 and TRBJ1-5; D remains ambiguous. The CDR3 runs 15 residues. V shed 7 bases and J shed 2 bases, with 15 bases lying between them. From germline, CDR1 is MDHEN and CDR2 SYDVKM.

The chain uses TRBV11-2 and TRBJ2-3; 8 nucleotides agree with TRBD2. The J segment lost 2 bases and the V segment lost 3 bases, leaving 4 bases of the junction unmatched. The germline V gene encodes CDR1 SGHAT and CDR2 FQNNGV. The CDR3 is 15 amino acids. CDR3 region: CASSFGTRATDTQYF. The CDR3 nucleotides read TGTGCCAGCAGCTTCGGGACTAGGGCCACAGATACGCAGTATTTT.

The chain carries TRBV7-2 and TRBJ2-3; D possibly corresponds to TRBD2 (5 bases). The V end was cut by 6 bases, the J end by 1 base, with 5 bases between. The germline gives CDR1 SGHTA, CDR2 FQGNSA. The CDR3 extends over 12 amino acids. The CDR3 spells CASRRGTDTQYF. CDR3 coding DNA: TGTGCCAGCAGGCGGGGCACAGATACGCAGTATTTT.

This clone was picked up one time. The genes are TRBV6-5 and TRBJ2-7; tentative D call: TRBD2 (5 bases). With 4 bases removed from V and 2 bases from J, the gap between germline ends came to 6 bases. The germline gives CDR1 MNHEY, CDR2 SVGAGI. This CDR3 contains 12 residues. DNA of the CDR3: TGTGCCAGCAGTTTGCGGGCCTACGAGCAGTACGTC. It is translated as CASSLRAYEQYV.